This TCR beta chain stems from a study of blood T cell repertoires in COVID-19. V lost 2 bases and J lost 0, with 9 bases in between. The CDR3 contains 15 residues. CDR1 LNHDA and CDR2 SQIVND come from the germline V gene (reference sequence). The table came from immunoSEQ multiplex PCR; TCRdb's copy has only in-frame clones and leaves some out. The sample includes about 89,000 clones, 86% of them seen just once. This TCR was recovered from a man older than 75 with active or convalescent COVID-19. Sequencing was performed on peripheral blood. The chain combines TRBV19 with TRBJ2-3; D is possibly TRBD1 (5 bases). The CDR3 nucleotides are TGTGCCAGTAGTATAAGTCAGGGAAGCACAGATACGCAGTATTTT. Protein product: CASSISQGSTDTQYF.